Listed here are 7 T cell receptor beta chains from one sample, sequenced in a study of blood T cells in healthy people across ages. Using a J-beta primer mix together with a sample-barcoded 5' primer, a second PCR was run for roughly 7 to 12 cycles. TCRdb independently ran MiXCR on the 5' RACE reads; one entry per CDR3 protein. The sample holds hundreds of thousands of distinct CDR3 sequences, 45% to 65% seen once. Sequenced: blood. The receptors shown here come from a man in his sixties in good health.

The J gene is TRBJ2-3, the V gene TRBV12-3 or TRBV12-4; D may be TRBD2 (6 bases). The CDR3 is made up of 15 amino acids. V lost 6 bases and J 6 bases, leaving 19 bases between the germline ends. The CDR3 DNA is TGTGCCAGCAGCCGAGGGACCCCGGGGAGGGATACGCAGTATTTT. Protein: CASSRGTPGRDTQYF.

CDR3 DNA sequence: TGTGCCAGCAGCCCCCAAGGAGGCCATAGACACATTCAGTACTTC. Protein product: CASSPQGGHRHIQYF. This chain uses TRBV3-1 with TRBJ2-4; tentative D call: TRBD2 (5 bases). Germline V gene sequence: CDR1 LGHDT, CDR2 YNNKEL (reference sequence). The V gene lost 4 bases and the J gene lost 8 bases, with 18 bases spanning the gap. CDR3 length equals 15 residues.

V gene TRBV7-9 combines with J gene TRBJ1-1; D is perhaps TRBD1 (6 bases). CDR3 length: 12 amino acids. Trimming stripped 5 bases from V and 7 bases from J, with 11 bases between. Germline CDR1 is SEHNR and CDR2 is FQNEAQ (reference sequence). The CDR3 is CASSPGQYEAFF. CDR3 nucleotide sequence: TGTGCCAGCAGCCCCGGACAGTATGAAGCTTTCTTT.

In its sample, this clonotype was seen a few times. The chain couples TRBV11-2 to TRBJ1-1, with 7 positions matching TRBD1. This CDR3 contains 13 residues. Germline V gives CDR1 SGHAT, CDR2 FQNNGV. Unmatched junction bases numbered 2, after V lost 6 bases and J lost 1 base. The CDR3 sequence is CASRRDRNTEAFF. The CDR3 region has the DNA TGTGCCAGCAGGAGGGACAGGAACACTGAAGCTTTCTTT.

This clonotype was seen more than once but under ten times. This chain links TRBV5-1 with TRBJ1-1; D perhaps matches TRBD1 (5 bases). V was pared by 5 bases and J by 5 bases, with 13 bases between. The CDR3 extends over 13 amino acids. In germline, CDR1 is SGHRS, CDR2 YFSETQ. The CDR3 protein is CASSRPGRTEAFF. CDR3 nucleotides: TGCGCCAGCAGTCGTCCAGGGCGGACTGAAGCTTTCTTT.

The chain has TRBV28 and TRBJ2-5, with D perhaps matching TRBD2 (5 bases). The germline CDR1 and CDR2 sequences are MDHEN and SYDVKM. The V end lost 11 bases, the J end lost 5 bases, and 15 bases lay between the germline ends. The CDR3 is made up of 12 amino acids. The CDR3 region is CAVTQSGETQYF. In nucleotides, the CDR3 is TGTGCCGTAACACAGTCGGGGGAGACCCAGTACTTC.

The V and J genes are TRBV6-2 or TRBV6-3 and TRBJ1-2; no clear D. The germline V gene encodes CDR1 MNHEY and CDR2 SVGEGT. V was shortened by 5 bases and J by 0 bases, with 7 bases between the two germline ends. The CDR3 is 13 amino acids. The CDR3 region has the DNA TGTGCCAGCAGTACGTGGGCTAACTATGGCTACACCTTC. As protein: CASSTWANYGYTF.